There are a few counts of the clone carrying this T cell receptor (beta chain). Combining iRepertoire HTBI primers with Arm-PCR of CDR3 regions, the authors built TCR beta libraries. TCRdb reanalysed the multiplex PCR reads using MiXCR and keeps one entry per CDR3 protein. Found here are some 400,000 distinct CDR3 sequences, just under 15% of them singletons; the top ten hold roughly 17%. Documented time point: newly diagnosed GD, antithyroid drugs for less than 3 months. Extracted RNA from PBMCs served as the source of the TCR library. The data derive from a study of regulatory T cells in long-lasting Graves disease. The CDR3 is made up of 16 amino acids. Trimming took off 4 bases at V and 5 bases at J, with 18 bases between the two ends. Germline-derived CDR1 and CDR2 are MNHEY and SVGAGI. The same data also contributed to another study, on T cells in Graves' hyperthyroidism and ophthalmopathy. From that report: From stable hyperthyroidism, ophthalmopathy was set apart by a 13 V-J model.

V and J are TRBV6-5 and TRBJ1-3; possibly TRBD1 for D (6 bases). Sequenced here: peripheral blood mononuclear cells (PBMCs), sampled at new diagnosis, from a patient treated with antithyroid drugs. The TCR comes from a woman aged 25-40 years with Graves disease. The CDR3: CASSSNTGSVRNTIYF. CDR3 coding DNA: TGTGCCAGCAGTTCGAATACAGGGTCCGTTAGAAACACCATATATTTT.